This TCR beta chain was identified during a study of blood T cell repertoires in COVID-19. Study background: COVID-19 samples from acute and convalescent phases originated in the United States, Italy and Spain. In each case, the material was cDNA or gDNA derived from T cells, B-cell-depleted T cells, or PBMCs.

Trimming took 7 bases from V and 1 from J, leaving 18 bases between them. The CDR3 extends over 16 amino acids. CDR1 is SGHVS, CDR2 FNYEAQ, per germline. In the original workflow: Reference gene primers were amplified, and this amplification served to estimate nucleated cell counts. The assay was immunoSEQ multiplex PCR, and TCRdb's table has in-frame clones only and misses some. V and J calls and clone size come straight from that table; D and trimming were deduced from the DNA. Here the sample spans 120,000 or so clones, 55% to 75% being singletons. The sequenced sample consisted of peripheral blood. The V call is TRBV7-6, the J call TRBJ2-3, with D possibly matching TRBD1 (6 bases). This clonotype originated in a woman aged 65 to 85 with acute or convalescent COVID-19. CDR3: CASTPGASLGTDTQYF. CDR3 sequence (DNA): TGTGCCAGCACCCCAGGGGCTAGTTTGGGCACAGATACGCAGTATTTT.